The next 32 T cell receptor beta chains were all read from a single sample in a study of blood T cells in healthy people across ages. Combining a sample-barcoded 5' primer with a J-beta primer mix, a second PCR ran for 7 to 11 cycles. TCRdb re-analysed the 5' RACE reads in MiXCR, keeping a single row per CDR3 protein. Among about 1,400,000 distinct CDR3 sequences listed, roughly 45% were seen once. Source material: blood. Every receptor here comes from a woman in her late teens or twenties in good health.

This clonotype was detected only a few times. This chain joins TRBV12-5 and TRBJ2-7; D could derive from TRBD1 or TRBD2 (5 bases each). V was cut by 4 bases and J by 5 bases, with 12 bases left in between. This CDR3 is 13 amino acids long. Germline assignment: CDR1 LGHNT and CDR2 FRNRAP. CDR3 residues: CASGWDLADEQYF. CDR3 sequence (DNA): TGTGCTAGTGGTTGGGACCTTGCCGACGAGCAGTACTTC. Together with reference TRBV12-5 and TRBJ2-7, the CDR3 gives the full variable domain: DARVTQTPRHKVTEMGQEVTMRCQPILGHNTVFWYRQTMMQGLELLAYFRNRAPLDDSGMPKDRFSAEMPDATLATLKIQPSEPRDSAVYFCASGWDLADEQYFGPGTRLTVT.

The chain employs TRBV2 and TRBJ2-5; D may be TRBD1 (6 bases). From germline, CDR1 is SNHLY and CDR2 FYNNEI. The CDR3 spans 13 residues. The ends were cut back, 11 bases at V and 0 bases at J, with 13 bases in the middle. The CDR3 nucleotides read TGTGCCGGGGGCGGAGAGTACCAAGAGACCCAGTACTTC. It yields the protein CAGGGEYQETQYF.

The genes are TRBV10-3 and TRBJ2-2; D is perhaps TRBD1 (5 bases). There are 14 residues in the CDR3. Trimming shortened V by 7 bases and J by 6 bases, and 15 bases separated the two germline ends. Germline V gene data show CDR1 as ENHRY and CDR2 as SYGVKD. The CDR3 here is CAITEGALAGELFF. The DNA of the CDR3 is TGTGCCATCACCGAAGGGGCCCTCGCCGGGGAGCTGTTTTTT.

This clonotype was counted a few times. This sequence joins TRBV28 and TRBJ2-4; tentatively, D is TRBD2 (7 bases). The end of the DNA aligns better with TRBJ2-7, so the J call may be wrong. This CDR3 region has 14 residues. Germline V gene lookup returns CDR1 MDHEN and CDR2 SYDVKM. The CDR3 spells CASKGGGGSYEQYF. The CDR3 DNA sequence: TGTGCCAGCAAGGGAGGGGGAGGGTCCTACGAGCAGTACTTC.

There are a few counts of this clonotype. The rearrangement joins TRBV7-2 to TRBJ1-2; the match to TRBD1 covers 7 bases. Germline V gives CDR1 SGHTA, CDR2 FQGNSA. The CDR3 contains 14 residues. V lost 5 bases, J lost 4 bases, and 7 bases stayed unmatched. As DNA, the CDR3 is TGTGCCAGCAGCCCCCCGGACAGGCTCTATGGCTACACCTTC. This gives the protein CASSPPDRLYGYTF.

This clonotype came up a few times. The chain has TRBV6-5 and TRBJ2-5; TRBD2 agrees at 8 bases. This CDR3 comprises 13 residues. Trimming cost V 10 bases and J 5 bases; bases outside gene matches: 9. Germline assignment: CDR1 MNHEY and CDR2 SVGAGI. This chain's CDR3 is CATRSGMGETQYF. The CDR3 nucleotides are TGTGCCACACGTAGCGGGATGGGGGAGACCCAGTACTTC.

The J gene is TRBJ2-3, the V gene TRBV5-1; 9 bases are a match to TRBD1. The CDR3 has 14 amino acids. V lost 6 bases to trimming and J lost 6 bases; unmatched junction nucleotides: 8. Germline V gene data show CDR1 as SGHRS and CDR2 as YFSETQ. CDR3 sequence (DNA): TGCGCCAGCACCGGGACAGGGTTGAGTGATACGCAGTATTTT. Encoded protein: CASTGTGLSDTQYF.

The V gene is TRBV7-9, the J gene TRBJ2-1, with D perhaps matching TRBD1 (6 bases). The ends were cut back, 5 bases at V and 6 bases at J, with 17 bases in the middle. This CDR3 contains 15 residues. Germline loops: CDR1 SEHNR, CDR2 FQNEAQ (reference sequence). For the CDR3, the DNA is TGTGCCAGCAGCCCCGACAGGTTTGGTTGCAATGAGCAGTTCTTC. Residues: CASSPDRFGCNEQFF.

J is TRBJ2-3 and V is TRBV9; D may correspond to TRBD1 or TRBD2 (5 bases each). CDR1 and CDR2 from the germline V gene are SGDLS and YYNGEE. The length of the CDR3 is 16 residues. V was shortened by 3 bases and J by 0 bases, with 14 bases between the two germline ends. CDR3 amino acids: CASSELGDPSTDTQYF. The DNA for the CDR3 is TGTGCCAGCAGCGAGTTAGGGGACCCAAGCACAGATACGCAGTATTTT.

V gene TRBV20-1 combines with J gene TRBJ2-5; either TRBD1 or TRBD2 may fit D (6 bases each). V dropped 6 bases and J dropped 11 bases, with 22 bases sitting between them. Germline V gene lookup returns CDR1 DFQATT and CDR2 SNEGSKA (reference sequence). This CDR3 is built from 13 residues. The CDR3: CSAGGTDPTQQYF. The CDR3 bases are TGCAGTGCAGGGGGGACCGACCCTACGCAGCAGTACTTC.

The chain recombines TRBV14 with TRBJ1-1; TRBD1 matches 7 bases. The CDR3 consists of 15 residues. Germline-derived CDR1 and CDR2 are SGHDN and FVKESK. V lost 3 bases and J lost 1; bases outside the gene matches: 5. The CDR3 nucleotides read TGTGCCAGCAGCCAGACCGGGACAGCGAACACTGAAGCTTTCTTT. It translates to CASSQTGTANTEAFF.

The V and J genes are TRBV6-2 or TRBV6-3 and TRBJ2-5; D gene uncertain. From germline, CDR1 is MNHEY and CDR2 SVGEGT. The CDR3 is 14 amino acids. Trimming removed 3 bases at V and 0 bases at J, with 8 bases between. The CDR3 coding sequence is TGTGCCAGCAGTTATATTGATTACCAAGAGACCCAGTACTTC. Protein: CASSYIDYQETQYF.

There are a few counts of this clonotype. V usage is TRBV10-3 and J usage is TRBJ2-3; the match to TRBD2 covers 10 bases. The V gene end was trimmed by 7 bases and the J gene end by 2 bases; junction bases not matched to a gene: 3. Germline assignment: CDR1 ENHRY and CDR2 SYGVKD. This CDR3 is built from 14 residues. The CDR3 DNA reads as TGTGCCATCACTAGCGGGGGAATCACAGATACGCAGTATTTT. This encodes CAITSGGITDTQYF.

This chain links TRBV20-1 with TRBJ2-1; TRBD1 aligns across 7 bases. Trimming took 8 bases from V and 0 from J; bases not matched to a gene: 7. This CDR3 is 14 amino acids long. The germline gives CDR1 DFQATT, CDR2 SNEGSKA (reference sequence). The CDR3 region has the DNA TGCAGTACCATGACAGGGATCTCCTACAATGAGCAGTTCTTC. Its translation is CSTMTGISYNEQFF.

The chain couples TRBV20-1 to TRBJ2-1; the match to TRBD2 covers 13 bases. The CDR3 has 15 amino acids. The trim removed 3 bases at V and 6 bases at J, leaving 5 bases unmatched. Germline loops: CDR1 DFQATT, CDR2 SNEGSKA (reference sequence). CDR3 sequence (DNA): TGCAGTGCTAGGACCACTAGCGGGGGGGCCAATGAGCAGTTCTTC. Its translation is CSARTTSGGANEQFF.

This chain links TRBV7-2 with TRBJ2-7; TRBD2 agrees at 11 bases. CDR3 size: 20 residues. V trimming: 5 bases; J trimming: 3 bases; junction bases outside the gene matches: 21. Germline loops: CDR1 SGHTA, CDR2 FQGNSA. The CDR3 region is CASSISMDRLAGGRDYEQYF. Here the CDR3 DNA reads TGTGCCAGCAGCATATCTATGGATCGGCTAGCGGGAGGACGGGACTACGAGCAGTACTTC. The full variable domain, rest sourced from reference TRBV7-2 and TRBJ2-7, is GAGVSQSPSNKVTEKGKDVELRCDPISGHTALYWYRQSLGQGLEFLIYFQGNSAPDKSGLPSDRFSAERTGGSVSTLTIQRTQQEDSAVYLCASSISMDRLAGGRDYEQYFGPGTRLTVT.

This clonotype came up a few times. This chain links TRBV20-1 with TRBJ2-1; unclear D gene. The germline V and J ends were trimmed by 3 bases and 6 bases, with 9 bases remaining between them. Germline V lookup: CDR1 DFQATT, CDR2 SNEGSKA (reference sequence). The CDR3 sequence is 12 residues long. The CDR3 nucleotides are TGCAGTGCTAGCGCCTACACCAATGAGCAGTTCTTC. Its translation: CSASAYTNEQFF.

This clonotype was detected a few times. This chain joins TRBV6-2 or TRBV6-3 and TRBJ1-2; D uncertain. From germline, CDR1 is MNHEY and CDR2 SVGEGT. The CDR3 loop spans 13 amino acids. V was pared by 1 base and J by 4 bases, with 7 bases between. CDR3 coding DNA: TGTGCCAGCAGTTACTTAACAGCCTATGGCTACACCTTC. Translation gives CASSYLTAYGYTF.

The chain has TRBV12-3 or TRBV12-4 and TRBJ2-3; no clear D. V was cut by 6 bases and J by 4 bases, with 17 bases left in between. CDR3 size: 15 residues. This CDR3 is CASRPKVASADTQYF. CDR3 nucleotide sequence: TGTGCCAGCAGGCCAAAAGTGGCCAGCGCAGATACGCAGTATTTT.

This clonotype was seen a single time. The chain is built from TRBV24-1 and TRBJ2-5; D remains unclear. Germline values: CDR1 KGHDR, CDR2 SFDVKD. The CDR3 loop spans 13 amino acids. Trimming took off 4 bases at V and 6 bases at J, with 11 bases between the two ends. The CDR3: CATSDPDMKTQYF. In DNA, the CDR3 is TGTGCCACCAGTGACCCAGATATGAAGACCCAGTACTTC.

This chain joins TRBV10-2 and TRBJ2-2; D may be TRBD2 (6 bases). Germline lookup yields CDR1 WSHSY and CDR2 SAAADI. V was cut by 0 bases and J by 6 bases, with 11 bases left in between. This CDR3 is built from 15 residues. CDR3 protein: CASSESHPSAGELFF. The CDR3 DNA follows: TGCGCCAGCAGTGAGTCCCATCCTAGCGCCGGGGAGCTGTTTTTT.

V gene TRBV10-3 combines with J gene TRBJ2-7, with a tentative D call TRBD2 (6 bases). Germline-derived CDR1 and CDR2 are ENHRY and SYGVKD. V was cut by 0 bases and J by 7 bases, with 19 bases left in between. The CDR3 has 16 residues. CDR3 in amino acids: CAISESGGGLYNEQYF. CDR3 nucleotides: TGTGCCATCAGTGAGTCGGGCGGAGGGCTTTACAATGAGCAGTACTTC.

This clonotype has just a few counts. The chain combines TRBV2 with TRBJ1-2; no firm D call. The CDR3 runs to 11 residues. Germline V gene lookup returns CDR1 SNHLY and CDR2 FYNNEI. V lost 7 bases and J 12 bases, leaving 15 bases between the germline ends. This CDR3 reads CASKSRTPNTF. CDR3 in DNA: TGTGCCAGCAAGAGTCGGACGCCCAACACCTTC.

The chain couples TRBV7-9 to TRBJ1-5, with 8 bases aligning to TRBD1. J gave up 3 bases and V 1 base, and 5 bases lay outside the gene matches. This CDR3 region has 16 residues. Germline V gene sequence: CDR1 SEHNR, CDR2 FQNEAQ (reference sequence). This chain's CDR3 is CASSLGQGASNQPQHF. DNA of the CDR3: TGTGCCAGCAGCTTAGGGCAGGGGGCCTCCAATCAGCCCCAGCATTTT.

This clonotype has more than one count but fewer than ten. This chain joins TRBV7-9 and TRBJ2-5, with D possibly TRBD2 on 5 matching bases. The CDR3 extends over 15 amino acids. V shed 7 bases and J shed 1 base, with 16 bases lying between them. Germline lookup yields CDR1 SEHNR and CDR2 FQNEAQ (reference sequence). For the CDR3, the DNA is TGTGCCAGCACCCGGGGTGGGATCCTCCAAGAGACCCAGTACTTC. Translated, it gives CASTRGGILQETQYF.

The chain combines TRBV30 with TRBJ2-7; D is unresolved. CDR1 is GTSNPN, CDR2 SVGIG, per germline (reference sequence). Trimming cost V 3 bases and J 4 bases, with 16 bases left between them. The CDR3 is 14 amino acids. In DNA form, the CDR3 reads TGTGCCTGGAGCCCCGAGGCAGCCGATTACGAGCAGTACTTC. This encodes CAWSPEAADYEQYF.

J is TRBJ2-1 and V is TRBV9, with TRBD2 matching over 12 bases. This CDR3 is 14 amino acids long. V was clipped by 3 bases and J by 6 bases; unmatched bases: 1. Per germline, CDR1 SGDLS and CDR2 YYNGEE. The CDR3 loop reads CASSAGLAGNEQFF. In DNA, the CDR3 is TGTGCCAGCAGCGCGGGACTAGCGGGCAATGAGCAGTTCTTC.

This chain joins TRBV24-1 and TRBJ1-5; no definite D call. Per germline, CDR1 KGHDR and CDR2 SFDVKD. V dropped 3 bases and J dropped 0 bases, with 8 bases sitting between them. The CDR3 loop spans 15 amino acids. CDR3 amino acids: CATSDGGSSNQPQHF. The DNA of the CDR3 is TGTGCCACCAGTGATGGAGGATCTAGCAATCAGCCCCAGCATTTT.

The rearrangement links TRBV12-3 or TRBV12-4 to TRBJ2-1, with D possibly matching TRBD2 (5 bases). This CDR3 has 16 amino acids. Deletions cut 7 bases from V and 7 bases from J, with 23 bases between. CDR3 sequence (DNA): TGTGCCAGCATCGGGCGGGCCCTGGGCGGTGAAAATGAGCAGTTCTTC. This gives the protein CASIGRALGGENEQFF.

As concerns this clonotype: The junction departs from germline at one end; a sequencing error may be responsible. The rearrangement links TRBV5-1 to TRBJ2-1; D remains ambiguous. The CDR3 has 16 residues. The germline V gene has CDR1 SGHRS and CDR2 YFSETQ. CDR3 sequence: CASGLAWAYFYNEQFF. The CDR3 region has the DNA TGCGCCAGCGGCTTGGCCTGGGCGTATTTTTACAATGAGCAGTTCTTC.

V usage is TRBV12-3 or TRBV12-4 and J usage is TRBJ2-7; no definite D call. Trimming removed 2 bases at V and 2 bases at J, with 10 bases between. The CDR3 is 14 residues long. The CDR3 loop reads CASSLSLQPYEQYF. Written as DNA, the CDR3 is TGTGCCAGCAGTTTATCACTCCAACCCTACGAGCAGTACTTC.

This clonotype appeared many times. The CDR3 region is CASRSQGDTQYF. The CDR3 coding sequence is TGTGCCAGCAGGTCCCAGGGAGATACGCAGTATTTT. The rearrangement joins TRBV6-6 to TRBJ2-3, with D possibly being TRBD1 (5 bases). The CDR3 sequence is 12 residues long. Germline V gene sequence: CDR1 MNHNY, CDR2 SVGAGI (reference sequence). V shed 6 bases and J shed 5 bases, with 9 bases lying between them.